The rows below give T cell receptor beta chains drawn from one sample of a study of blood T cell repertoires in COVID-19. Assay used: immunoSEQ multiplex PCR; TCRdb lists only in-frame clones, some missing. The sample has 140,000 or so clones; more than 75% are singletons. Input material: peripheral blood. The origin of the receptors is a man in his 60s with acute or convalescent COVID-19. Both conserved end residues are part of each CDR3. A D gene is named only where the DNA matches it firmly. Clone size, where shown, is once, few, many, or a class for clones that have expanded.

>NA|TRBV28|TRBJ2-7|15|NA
TGTGCCAGCAGTTTACCTCAGGGTTCGGACTACGAGCAGTACTTC
CASSLPQGSDYEQYF
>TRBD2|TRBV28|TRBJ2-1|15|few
TGTGCCAGCAGTTTTCTTAGCGGGAGTCGGCATGAGCAGTTCTTC
CASSFLSGSRHEQFF
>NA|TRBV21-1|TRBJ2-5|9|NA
TGTGCCAGCGAGTATACCCAGTACTTC
CASEYTQYF
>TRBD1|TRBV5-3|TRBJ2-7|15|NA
TGTGCCAGAAGCTCAGGGGGTGTAAGCCCCTACGAGCAGTACTTC
CARSSGGVSPYEQYF
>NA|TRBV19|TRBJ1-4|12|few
TGTGCCTCCGCGGAGTCTTCTGAAAAACTGTTTTTT
CASAESSEKLFF
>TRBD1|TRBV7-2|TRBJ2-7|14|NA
TGTGCCAGCAGCCGCACGACAGGGGCCTACGAGCAGTACTTC
CASSRTTGAYEQYF
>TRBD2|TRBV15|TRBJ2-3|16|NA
TGTGCCACCAGCAGAGGGACTAGCGGGTTTACAGATACGCAGTATTTT
CATSRGTSGFTDTQYF
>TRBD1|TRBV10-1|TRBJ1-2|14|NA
TGCGCCAGCAGCCCGGGACAGGAGGGGTATGGCTACACCTTC
CASSPGQEGYGYTF
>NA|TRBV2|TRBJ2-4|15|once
TGTGCCAGCAGTGACCAACCGTCGGGTGGCAACATTCAGTACTTC
CASSDQPSGGNIQYF
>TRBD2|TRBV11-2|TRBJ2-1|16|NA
TGTGCCAGCAGGCCGGGACTAGCGGGATCCTACAATGAGCAGTTCTTC
CASRPGLAGSYNEQFF
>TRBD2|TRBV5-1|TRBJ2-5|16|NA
TGCGCCAGCAGCTTACCGGGACTAGCGATTCAAGAGACCCAGTACTTC
CASSLPGLAIQETQYF
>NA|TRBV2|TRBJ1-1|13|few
TGTGCCAGCAGGCTAGGGGTCAACACTGAAGCTTTCTTT
CASRLGVNTEAFF
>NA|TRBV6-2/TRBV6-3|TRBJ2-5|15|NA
TGTGCCAGCAGTTACGTCGCTAATCCCCAAGAGACCCAGTACTTC
CASSYVANPQETQYF
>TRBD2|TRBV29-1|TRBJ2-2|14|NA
TGCAGCGCCCTGGGAGGGGAGAACACCGGGGAGCTGTTTTTT
CSALGGENTGELFF
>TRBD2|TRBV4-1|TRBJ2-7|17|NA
TGCGCCAGCAGCCAGGGCGCGGGAGCGGGAGCACAAAACGAGCAGTACTTC
CASSQGAGAGAQNEQYF
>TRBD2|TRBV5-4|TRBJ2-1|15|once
TGTGCCAGCAGCCCCGGGACTAGCGGTTACAATGAGCAGTTCTTC
CASSPGTSGYNEQFF
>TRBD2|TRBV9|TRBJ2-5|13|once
TGTGCCAGCAGCGCGACTAGCTGGGAGACCCAGTACTTC
CASSATSWETQYF
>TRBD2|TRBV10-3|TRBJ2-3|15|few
TGTGCCATCCGGGCTAGCGGGACTAGCACAGATACGCAGTATTTT
CAIRASGTSTDTQYF
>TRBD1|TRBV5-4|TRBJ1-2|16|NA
TGTGCCAGCAGCCCACTCGATGGACAGGGCCACTATGGCTACACCTTC
CASSPLDGQGHYGYTF
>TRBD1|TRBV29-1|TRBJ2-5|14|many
TGCAGCGTTGAGAAGACAGGGGTCCAAGAGACCCAGTACTTC
CSVEKTGVQETQYF
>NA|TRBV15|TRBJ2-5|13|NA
TGTGCCACCAGCAGAGCGGGAGAAGAGACCCAGTACTTC
CATSRAGEETQYF
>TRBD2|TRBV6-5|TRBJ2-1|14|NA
TGTGCCAGCAGACGACTAGCGACGGTCGGCGAGCAGTTCTTC
CASRRLATVGEQFF
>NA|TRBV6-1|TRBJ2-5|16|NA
TGTGCCAGCAGTGAAGCTTGGGGGGGGGCTCAAGAGACCCAGTACTTC
CASSEAWGGAQETQYF
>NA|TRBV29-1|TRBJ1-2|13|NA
TGCAGCGTTGCCGACAGGCCAGACTATGGCTACACCTTC
CSVADRPDYGYTF
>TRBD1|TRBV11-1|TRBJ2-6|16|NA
TGTGCCAGCAGCTTAGCGTCGCAGGGGGCGTCCAACGTCCTGACTTTC
CASSLASQGASNVLTF
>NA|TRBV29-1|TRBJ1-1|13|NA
TGCAGCGCAGAGGGGGATGGGGGCACTGAAGCTTTCTTT
CSAEGDGGTEAFF
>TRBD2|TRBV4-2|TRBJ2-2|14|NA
TGTGCCAGCAGCCAAGCGGGAGGTGTCGGGGAGCTGTTTTTT
CASSQAGGVGELFF
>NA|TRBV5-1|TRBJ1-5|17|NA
TGCGCCAGCAGCTTGGGGGAGGGGCCCTACTCTTATCAGCCCCAGCATTTT
CASSLGEGPYSYQPQHF
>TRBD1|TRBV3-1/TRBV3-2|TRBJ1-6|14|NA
TGTGCCAGCAGGCTGGGACAGAATAATTCACCCCTCCACTTT
CASRLGQNNSPLHF
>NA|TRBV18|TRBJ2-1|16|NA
TGTGCCAGCTCACCCCGTTCCGGGAGCTCCTACAATGAGCAGTTCTTC
CASSPRSGSSYNEQFF
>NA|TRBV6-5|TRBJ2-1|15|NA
TGTGCCAGCAGTTACTCGAGGACAGTAGGGAATGAGCAGTTCTTC
CASSYSRTVGNEQFF
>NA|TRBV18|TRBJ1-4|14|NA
TGTGCCAGCTCACTTCGCAGGGATAATGAAAAACTGTTTTTT
CASSLRRDNEKLFF
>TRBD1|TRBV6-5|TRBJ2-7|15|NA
TGTGCCAGCAGTTCCACGGGACAGCAATCCTACGAGCAGTACTTC
CASSSTGQQSYEQYF
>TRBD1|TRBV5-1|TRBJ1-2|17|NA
TGCGCCAGCAGCTTGGGTCCCGGGACAGGGAATCGGTATGGCTACACCTTC
CASSLGPGTGNRYGYTF
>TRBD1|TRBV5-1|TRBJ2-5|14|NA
TGCGCCAGCAGCGCGACAGGGCGGGAAGAGACCCAGTACTTC
CASSATGREETQYF
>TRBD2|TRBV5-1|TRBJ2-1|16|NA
TGCGCCAGCAGCTTGGCCTCGCTAGCGGGAACTAATGAGCAGTTCTTC
CASSLASLAGTNEQFF
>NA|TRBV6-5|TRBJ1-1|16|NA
TGTGCCAGCAGTTCCCACAGGGTTATTACGAACACTGAAGCTTTCTTT
CASSSHRVITNTEAFF
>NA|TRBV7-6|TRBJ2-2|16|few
TGTGCCAGCAGCTTAGTAAACAGGGATCCCACCGGGGAGCTGTTTTTT
CASSLVNRDPTGELFF
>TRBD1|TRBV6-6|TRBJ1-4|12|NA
TGTGCCACCGGACAGGGACGTGAAAAACTGTTTTTT
CATGQGREKLFF
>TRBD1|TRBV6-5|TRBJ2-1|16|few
TGTGCCAGCAGTTACTCGACGGACAGGGTATACAATGAGCAGTTCTTC
CASSYSTDRVYNEQFF
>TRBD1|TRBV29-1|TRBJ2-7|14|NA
TGCAGCGTTGAAACCGAAGACAGGGCCTACGAGCAGTACTTC
CSVETEDRAYEQYF
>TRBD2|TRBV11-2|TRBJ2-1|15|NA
TGTGCCAGCAGCGTTACTAGCGGGAGGGCCGGTGAGCAGTTCTTC
CASSVTSGRAGEQFF
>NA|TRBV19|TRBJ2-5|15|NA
TGTGCCAGTAGTTTAAGGTTATTTACAGGGGAGACCCAGTACTTC
CASSLRLFTGETQYF
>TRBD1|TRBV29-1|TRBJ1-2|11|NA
TGCAGCATAACAGGGGGTAGTGGCTACACCTTC
CSITGGSGYTF
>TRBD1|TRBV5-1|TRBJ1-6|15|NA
TGCGCCAGCAGCTCAAAGGGACAGACTAATTCACCCCTCCACTTT
CASSSKGQTNSPLHF
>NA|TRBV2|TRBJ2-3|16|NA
TGTGCCAGCAGTGAGACGTGGGACAAAAGCACAGATACGCAGTATTTT
CASSETWDKSTDTQYF
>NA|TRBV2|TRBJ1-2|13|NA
TGTGCCAGCAGTGCAGGGATCTATTATGGCTACACCTTC
CASSAGIYYGYTF
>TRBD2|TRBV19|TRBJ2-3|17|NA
TGTGCCAGTAGGACGTCCCACCAGGGAGGGAGCACAGATACGCAGTATTTT
CASRTSHQGGSTDTQYF
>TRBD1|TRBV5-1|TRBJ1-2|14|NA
TGCGCCAGCAGCACGGGACAGCTTTATGATGGCTACACCTTC
CASSTGQLYDGYTF
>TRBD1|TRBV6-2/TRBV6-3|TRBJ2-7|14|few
TGTGCCAGCAGCGGGACAGGGTATCGTTACGAGCAGTACTTC
CASSGTGYRYEQYF
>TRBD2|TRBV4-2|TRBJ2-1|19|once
TGTGCCAGCAGCCAAACCGGGACTAGCGGGAGGGCCCTCTACAATGAGCAGTTCTTC
CASSQTGTSGRALYNEQFF
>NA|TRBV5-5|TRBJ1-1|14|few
TGTGCCAGCAGCTTCTCGGCGGGGGGCACTGAAGCTTTCTTT
CASSFSAGGTEAFF
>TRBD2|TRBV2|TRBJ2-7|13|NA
TGTGCCAGCTCGGGACTAGCGGGCTACGAGCAGTACTTC
CASSGLAGYEQYF